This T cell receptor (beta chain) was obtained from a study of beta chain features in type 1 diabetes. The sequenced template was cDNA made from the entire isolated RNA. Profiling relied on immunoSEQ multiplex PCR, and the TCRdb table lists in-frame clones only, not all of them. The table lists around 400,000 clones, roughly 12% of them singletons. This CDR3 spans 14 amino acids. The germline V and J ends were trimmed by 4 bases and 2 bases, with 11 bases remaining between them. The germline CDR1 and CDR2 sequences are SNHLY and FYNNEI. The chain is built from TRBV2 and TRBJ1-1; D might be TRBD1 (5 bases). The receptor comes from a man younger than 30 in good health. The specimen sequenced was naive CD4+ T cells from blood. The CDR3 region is CASSGGRGNTEAFF. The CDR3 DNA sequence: TGTGCCAGCAGTGGGGGAAGGGGTAACACTGAAGCTTTCTTT.